The following is a TCR beta chain sequence with its context. This clone has a handful of counts. This receptor's antigen is unknown. Base qualities are not at hand, and no much larger clone is one base apart. The cysteine opens and the phenylalanine closes a CDR3 of 16 amino acids. Only CDR3 DNA remains: 48 bases, in frame from the first base. For this chain, trimming is 1 base at the V end and 4 bases at the J end, and the number of junction bases without a gene match is 4. CDR1 and CDR2 were assigned from the germline V gene (reference sequence) as SSHAT and FNYEAQ. This sample stems from a study of OX40 agonist ivuxolimab in advanced cancers. About the full investigation: Ivuxolimab was a fully human IgG2 agonistic monoclonal antibody targeting the costimulatory receptor OX40 (CD134). Intravenous ivuxolimab was administered to patients every 2 weeks at six dose levels: 0.01, 0.1, 0.3, 1.5, 3 and 10 mg/kg. Among the roughly 50 dose-escalation patients, around 20 had hepatocellular carcinoma, approximately 15 melanoma, 9 renal cell carcinoma and 9 head and neck cancer. The dose-escalation cohort was around 83% male with a mean age of about 58 years, ranging from roughly 23 to 90. Patients were allowed to have had prior anti-PD-1, anti-PD-L1 or anti-CTLA-4 therapy, and approximately 43% of the dose-escalation patients had previously received checkpoint inhibitors. Partial responses were achieved by three dose-escalation patients, of whom one had hepatocellular carcinoma and two had cutaneous melanoma. Peripheral TCRbeta sequencing was intended to test whether TCR sequence diversity was altered and clonal T-cell expansion was caused by ivuxolimab. The paper reports the monotherapy dose-escalation portion (N of about 56 patients) of the phase I ivuxolimab trial.

Genomic DNA was isolated from the sorted cells so that the TCRbeta CDR3 region could be sequenced. TCRbeta CDR3 regions were sequenced using the immunoSEQ Assay. TCRdb limited this immuneACCESS table to in-frame rearrangements with V and J called. A share of clones is missing; checked studies link under half to unresolved V genes, and the rest is unexplained. The sample records about 26,000 clones, more than 75% of which are singletons. Jointly, the top ten make up roughly 23% of the sample. Patients with a history of autoimmune disease or receiving systemic immunosuppression were excluded from the trial. Peripheral blood for TCR sequencing was collected from all dose cohorts at baseline, on cycle 4 day 1, and on cycle 7 day 1. Samples came from an open-label, multicenter, first-in-human phase I dose-escalation trial of ivuxolimab. Adults with locally advanced or metastatic head and neck squamous cell, hepatocellular, melanoma or renal cell carcinoma were enrolled in the trial. CD4+ and CD8+ T cells were sorted separately from peripheral blood before TCR sequencing.

What the research found in general, with its limitations: In the 0.1-3.0 mg/kg groups, partial responders had among the lowest normalized peripheral clonal expansion, particularly in CD8+ T cells. At doses from 0.1 to 3.0 mg/kg, clonal expansion was seen in both CD4+ and CD8+ blood T cells between baseline and week 6. On average, CD8+ T cells showed more expanded clones than CD4+ T cells after ivuxolimab. Antigen specificity was not determined for the clonally expanded peripheral T cells. Low levels of normalized T-cell clonal expansion were also shown by some nonresponding patients.

This sequence was found in an adult with an advanced solid tumor such as melanoma, head and neck, liver or kidney cancer. Rearrangement joined TRBV7-7 to TRBJ2-5, and TRBD2 aligns with 12 junction nucleotides. The sequences come from CD4+ or CD8+ T cells sorted from blood, collected in a trial of the OX40 agonist ivuxolimab. The CDR3 is CASSLGTSGARETQYF. The DNA sequence is given as TGTGCCAGCAGCTTAGGGACTAGCGGGGCGCGAGAGACCCAGTACTTC.